The clone carrying this T cell receptor (beta chain) was observed at least ten times. V lost 8 bases, J lost 4 bases, and 16 bases lay in between. The CDR3 spans 14 residues. CDR1 LNHNV and CDR2 YYDKDF come from the germline V gene (reference sequence). This record belongs to a study of T-cell reconstitution after alpha-beta-depleted transplantation in children. A library of TCRbeta sequences, prepared with unique molecular identifiers, was generated. MiXCR, run by TCRdb on the PCR reads, gives a single entry per CDR3 protein. The data hold some 600,000 distinct CDR3 sequences, with around a sixth observed a single time.

The source is a human donor who donated a stem cell graft to a child with acute myeloid leukemia. Sequenced material: PBMCs from the stem cell graft donor, taken from the stem cell graft. The gene calls are TRBV15 and TRBJ2-3, with D tentatively TRBD1 (6 bases). The CDR3 loop is CATLGDTRADTQYF. CDR3 coding DNA: TGTGCCACCCTTGGGGACACAAGGGCAGATACGCAGTATTTT.